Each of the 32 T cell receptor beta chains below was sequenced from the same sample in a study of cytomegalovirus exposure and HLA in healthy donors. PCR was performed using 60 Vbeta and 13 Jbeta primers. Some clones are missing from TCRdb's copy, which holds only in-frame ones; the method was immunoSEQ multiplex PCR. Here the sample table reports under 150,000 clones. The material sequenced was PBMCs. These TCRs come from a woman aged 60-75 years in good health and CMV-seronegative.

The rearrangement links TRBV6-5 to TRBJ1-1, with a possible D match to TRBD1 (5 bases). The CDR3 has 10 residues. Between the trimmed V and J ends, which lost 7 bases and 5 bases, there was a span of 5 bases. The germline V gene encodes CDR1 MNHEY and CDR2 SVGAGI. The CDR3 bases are TGTGCCAGCACAGGGACTGAAGCTTTCTTT. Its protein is CASTGTEAFF.

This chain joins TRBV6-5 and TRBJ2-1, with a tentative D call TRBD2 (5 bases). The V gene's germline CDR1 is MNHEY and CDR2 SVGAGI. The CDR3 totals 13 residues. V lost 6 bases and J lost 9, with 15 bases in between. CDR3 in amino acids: CASRPYELGEQFF. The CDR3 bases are TGTGCCAGCAGACCCTACGAACTAGGTGAGCAGTTCTTC.

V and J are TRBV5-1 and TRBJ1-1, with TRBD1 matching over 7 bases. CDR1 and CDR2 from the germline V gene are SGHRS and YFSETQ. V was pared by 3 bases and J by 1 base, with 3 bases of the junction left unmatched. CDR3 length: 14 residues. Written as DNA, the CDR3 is TGCGCCAGCAGCTACAACAGGGGGAACACTGAAGCTTTCTTT. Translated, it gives CASSYNRGNTEAFF.

The CDR3 spells CASSSDRGKAFF. DNA of the CDR3: TGTGCCAGCAGCTCCGACAGAGGAAAAGCTTTCTTT. The chain carries TRBV21-1 and TRBJ1-1; the table's D gene call, TRBD1, was not cross checked with the DNA. TRBV21-1 is a listed pseudogene. The CDR3 length is 12 residues.

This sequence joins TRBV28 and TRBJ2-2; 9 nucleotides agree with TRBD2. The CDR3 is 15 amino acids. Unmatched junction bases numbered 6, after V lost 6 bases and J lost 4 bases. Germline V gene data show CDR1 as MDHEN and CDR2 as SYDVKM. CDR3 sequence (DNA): TGTGCCAGCAGGGTAGCGGGAGTCGGCACCGGGGAGCTGTTTTTT. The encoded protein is CASRVAGVGTGELFF.

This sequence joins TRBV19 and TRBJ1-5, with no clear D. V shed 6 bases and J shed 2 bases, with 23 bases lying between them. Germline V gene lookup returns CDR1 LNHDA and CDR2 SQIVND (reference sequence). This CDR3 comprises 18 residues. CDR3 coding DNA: TGTGCCAGTAGACCTCAGAATTTCTCCCCTCCTCGCAATCAGCCCCAGCATTTT. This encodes CASRPQNFSPPRNQPQHF.

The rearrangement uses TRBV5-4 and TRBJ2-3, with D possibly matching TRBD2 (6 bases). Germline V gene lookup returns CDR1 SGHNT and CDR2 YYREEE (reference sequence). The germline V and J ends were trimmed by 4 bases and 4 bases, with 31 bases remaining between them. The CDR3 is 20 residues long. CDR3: CASSPTFGGYGSPPPDTQYF. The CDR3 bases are TGTGCCAGCAGCCCGACCTTCGGAGGATACGGGAGCCCCCCTCCAGATACGCAGTATTTT.

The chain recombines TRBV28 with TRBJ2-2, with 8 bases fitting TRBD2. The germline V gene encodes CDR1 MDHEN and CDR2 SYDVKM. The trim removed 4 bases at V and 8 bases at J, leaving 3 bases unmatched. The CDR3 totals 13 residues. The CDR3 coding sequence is TGTGCCAGCAGTTACGGGGGGGCTGGGGAGCTGTTTTTT. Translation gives CASSYGGAGELFF.

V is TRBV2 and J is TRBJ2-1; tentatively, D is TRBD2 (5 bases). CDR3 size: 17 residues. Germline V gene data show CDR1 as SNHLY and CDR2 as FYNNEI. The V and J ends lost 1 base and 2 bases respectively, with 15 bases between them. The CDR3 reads CASSEGRTYLAYNEQFF. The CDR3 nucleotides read TGTGCCAGCAGTGAAGGACGGACTTACCTGGCCTACAATGAGCAGTTCTTC.

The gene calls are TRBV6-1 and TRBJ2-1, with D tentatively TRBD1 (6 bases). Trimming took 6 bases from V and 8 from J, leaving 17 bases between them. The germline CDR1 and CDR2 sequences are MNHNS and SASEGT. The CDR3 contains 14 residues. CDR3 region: CASSGRGKEDEQFF. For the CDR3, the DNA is TGTGCCAGCAGCGGAAGGGGGAAGGAGGATGAGCAGTTCTTC.

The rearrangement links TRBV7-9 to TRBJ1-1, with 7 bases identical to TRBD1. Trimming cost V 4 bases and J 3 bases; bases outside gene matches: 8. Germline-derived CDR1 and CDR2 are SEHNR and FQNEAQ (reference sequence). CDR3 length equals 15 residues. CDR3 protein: CASSSSQTGHTEAFF. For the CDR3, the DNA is TGTGCCAGCAGCTCCAGCCAGACAGGGCACACTGAAGCTTTCTTT.

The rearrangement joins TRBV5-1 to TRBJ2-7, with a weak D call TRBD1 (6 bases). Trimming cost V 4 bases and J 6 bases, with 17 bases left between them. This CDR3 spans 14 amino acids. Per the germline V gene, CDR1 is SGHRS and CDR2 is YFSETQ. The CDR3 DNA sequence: TGCGCCAGCAGCCCGGGACAACCGGTAGGCGAGCAGTACTTC. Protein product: CASSPGQPVGEQYF.

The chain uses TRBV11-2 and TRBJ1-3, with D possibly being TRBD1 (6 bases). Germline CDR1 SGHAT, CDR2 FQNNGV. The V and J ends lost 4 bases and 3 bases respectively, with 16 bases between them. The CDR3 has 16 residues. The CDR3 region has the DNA TGTGCCAGCAGCTCCCTCGCTGGGGGCTTTGGAAACACCATATATTTT. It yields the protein CASSSLAGGFGNTIYF.

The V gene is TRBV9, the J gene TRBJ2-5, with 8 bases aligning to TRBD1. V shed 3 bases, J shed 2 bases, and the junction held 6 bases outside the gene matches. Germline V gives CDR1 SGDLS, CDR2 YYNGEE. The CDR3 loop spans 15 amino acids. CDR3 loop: CASSAGQGPQETQYF. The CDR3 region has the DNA TGTGCCAGCAGCGCAGGACAGGGCCCTCAAGAGACCCAGTACTTC. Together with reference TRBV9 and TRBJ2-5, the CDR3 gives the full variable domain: DSGVTQTPKHLITATGQRVTLRCSPRSGDLSVYWYQQSLDQGLQFLIQYYNGEERAKGNILERFSAQQFPDLHSELNLSSLELGDSALYFCASSAGQGPQETQYFGPGTRLLVL.

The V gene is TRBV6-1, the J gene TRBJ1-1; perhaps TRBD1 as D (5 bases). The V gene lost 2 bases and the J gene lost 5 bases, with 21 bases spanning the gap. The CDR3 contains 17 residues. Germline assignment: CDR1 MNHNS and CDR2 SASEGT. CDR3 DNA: TGTGCCAGCAGTGAATGGGAGGGGACCGCGGATGGGACTGAAGCTTTCTTT. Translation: CASSEWEGTADGTEAFF.

CDR3 sequence: CASSPQLAGAGELFF. DNA of the CDR3: TGTGCCAGCAGCCCCCAACTAGCGGGAGCCGGGGAGCTGTTTTTT. The chain recombines TRBV7-3 with TRBJ2-2; 11 bases align to TRBD2. The CDR3 totals 15 residues. The V segment lost 5 bases and the J segment 6 bases; nucleotides outside the gene matches: 5. CDR1 and CDR2 from the germline V gene are SGHTA and FQGTGA.

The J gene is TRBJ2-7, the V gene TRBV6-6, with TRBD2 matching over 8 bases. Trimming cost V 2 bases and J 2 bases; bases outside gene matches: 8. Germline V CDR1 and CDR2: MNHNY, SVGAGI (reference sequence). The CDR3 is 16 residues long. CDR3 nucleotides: TGTGCCAGCAGTTACCCCCCCAGCGGGGGCCCCTACGAGCAGTACTTC. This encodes CASSYPPSGGPYEQYF.

The CDR3 loop reads CASSISTSGRETQYF. The CDR3 region has the DNA TGTGCCAGCAGCATCTCGACTAGCGGGAGAGAGACCCAGTACTTC. The rearrangement uses TRBV28 and TRBJ2-5; TRBD2 agrees at 12 bases. The CDR3 contains 15 residues. In germline, CDR1 is MDHEN, CDR2 SYDVKM. With 6 bases clipped from V and 4 bases from J, the junction kept 6 bases outside the gene matches.

The CDR3 nucleotides are TGTGCCAGCAGTTTATCGGTTGGCAGTTTGAGGACTGAAGCTTTCTTT. This codes for CASSLSVGSLRTEAFF. The genes are TRBV27 and TRBJ1-1, with D hard to call. In germline, CDR1 is MNHEY, CDR2 SMNVEV (reference sequence). The CDR3 sequence is 16 residues long. V was trimmed by 0 bases and J by 5 bases, leaving 16 bases between them.

The CDR3 reads CSVEGPGGTEAFF. The CDR3 DNA is TGCAGCGTTGAAGGTCCGGGAGGTACTGAAGCTTTCTTT. The V and J genes are TRBV29-1 and TRBJ1-1; D gene unclear. The CDR3 extends over 13 amino acids. The germline V gene has CDR1 SQVTM and CDR2 ANQGSEA. The V and J ends lost 1 base and 5 bases respectively, with 11 bases between them. The variable domain in full, with the rest retrieved from reference TRBV29-1 and TRBJ1-1, is SAVISQKPSRDICQRGTSLTIQCQVDSQVTMMFWYRQQPGQSLTLIATANQGSEATYESGFVIDKFPISRPNLTFSTLTVSNMSPEDSSIYLCSVEGPGGTEAFFGQGTRLTVV.

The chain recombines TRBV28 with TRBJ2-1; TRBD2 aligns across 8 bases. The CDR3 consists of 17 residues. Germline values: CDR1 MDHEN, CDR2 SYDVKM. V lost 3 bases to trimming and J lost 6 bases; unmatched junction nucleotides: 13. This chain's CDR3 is CASSFWGGGGSSNEQFF. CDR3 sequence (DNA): TGTGCCAGCAGTTTCTGGGGTGGCGGGGGGTCGAGCAATGAGCAGTTCTTC.

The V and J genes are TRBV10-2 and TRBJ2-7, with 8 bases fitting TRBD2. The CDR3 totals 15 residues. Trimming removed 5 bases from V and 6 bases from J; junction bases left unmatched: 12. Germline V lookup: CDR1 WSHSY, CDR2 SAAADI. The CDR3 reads CASSHMGLGSTEQYF. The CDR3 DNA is TGCGCCAGCAGTCATATGGGACTAGGGTCTACCGAGCAGTACTTC.

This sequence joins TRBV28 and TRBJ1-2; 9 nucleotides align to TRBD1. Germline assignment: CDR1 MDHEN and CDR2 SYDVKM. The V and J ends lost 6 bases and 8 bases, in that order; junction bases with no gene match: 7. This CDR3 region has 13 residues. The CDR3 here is CASSPWTGEGYTF. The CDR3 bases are TGTGCCAGCAGCCCCTGGACAGGGGAAGGCTACACCTTC.

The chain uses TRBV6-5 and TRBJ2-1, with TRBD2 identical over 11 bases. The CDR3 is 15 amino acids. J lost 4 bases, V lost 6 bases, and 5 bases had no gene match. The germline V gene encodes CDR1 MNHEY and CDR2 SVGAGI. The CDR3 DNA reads TGTGCCAGCAGCGACGGGACTAGCGGTTACAATGAGCAGTTCTTC. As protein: CASSDGTSGYNEQFF.

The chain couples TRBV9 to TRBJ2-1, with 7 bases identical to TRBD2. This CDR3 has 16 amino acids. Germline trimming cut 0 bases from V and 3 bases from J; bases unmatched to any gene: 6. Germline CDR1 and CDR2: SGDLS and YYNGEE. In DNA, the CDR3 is TGTGCCAGCAGCGTAGGGGGCGGGGGAAGCTACAATGAGCAGTTCTTC. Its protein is CASSVGGGGSYNEQFF.

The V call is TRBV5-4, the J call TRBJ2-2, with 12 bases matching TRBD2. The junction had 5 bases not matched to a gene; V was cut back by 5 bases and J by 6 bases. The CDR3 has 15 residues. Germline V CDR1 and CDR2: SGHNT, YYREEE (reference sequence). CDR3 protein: CASRRWTSGAGELFF. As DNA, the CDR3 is TGTGCCAGCAGGAGGTGGACTAGCGGGGCCGGGGAGCTGTTTTTT.

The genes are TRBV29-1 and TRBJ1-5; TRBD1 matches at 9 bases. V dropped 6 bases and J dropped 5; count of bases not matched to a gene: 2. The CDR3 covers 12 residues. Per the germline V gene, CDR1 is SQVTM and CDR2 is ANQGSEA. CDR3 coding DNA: TGCAGCGTCCGACAGGGGGATCAGCCCCAGCATTTT. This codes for CSVRQGDQPQHF.

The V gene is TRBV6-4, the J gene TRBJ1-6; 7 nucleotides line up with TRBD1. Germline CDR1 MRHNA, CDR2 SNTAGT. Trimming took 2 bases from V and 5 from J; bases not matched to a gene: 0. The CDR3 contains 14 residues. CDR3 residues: CASSDGTDNSPLHF. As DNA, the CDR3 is TGTGCCAGCAGTGACGGGACAGATAATTCACCCCTCCACTTT.

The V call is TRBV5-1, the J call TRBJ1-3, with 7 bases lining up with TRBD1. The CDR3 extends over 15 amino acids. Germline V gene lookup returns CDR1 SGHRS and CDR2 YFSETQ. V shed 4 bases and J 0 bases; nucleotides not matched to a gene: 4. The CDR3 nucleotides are TGCGCCAGCAGCCCGGGACAGACCTCTGGAAACACCATATATTTT. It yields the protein CASSPGQTSGNTIYF.

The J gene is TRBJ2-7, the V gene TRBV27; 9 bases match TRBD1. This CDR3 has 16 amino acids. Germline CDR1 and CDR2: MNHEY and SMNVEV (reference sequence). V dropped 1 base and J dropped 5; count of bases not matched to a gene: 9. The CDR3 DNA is TGTGCCAGCAGTTTATTACCGGGACAGGGTTCCAACGAGCAGTACTTC. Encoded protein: CASSLLPGQGSNEQYF.

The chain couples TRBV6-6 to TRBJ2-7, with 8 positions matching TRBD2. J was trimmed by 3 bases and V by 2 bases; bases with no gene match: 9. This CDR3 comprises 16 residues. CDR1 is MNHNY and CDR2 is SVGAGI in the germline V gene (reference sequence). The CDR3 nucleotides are TGTGCCAGCAGTTACGGGGCGGGGGGATGGGTCTACGAGCAGTACTTC. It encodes CASSYGAGGWVYEQYF.

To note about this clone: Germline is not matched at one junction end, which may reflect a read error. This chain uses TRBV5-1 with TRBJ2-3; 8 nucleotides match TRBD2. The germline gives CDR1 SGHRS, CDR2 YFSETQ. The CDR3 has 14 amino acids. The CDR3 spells CASSPSGGDGIPVF. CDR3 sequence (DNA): TGCGCCAGCAGCCCCTCGGGGGGGGACGGTATACCCGTTTTT.